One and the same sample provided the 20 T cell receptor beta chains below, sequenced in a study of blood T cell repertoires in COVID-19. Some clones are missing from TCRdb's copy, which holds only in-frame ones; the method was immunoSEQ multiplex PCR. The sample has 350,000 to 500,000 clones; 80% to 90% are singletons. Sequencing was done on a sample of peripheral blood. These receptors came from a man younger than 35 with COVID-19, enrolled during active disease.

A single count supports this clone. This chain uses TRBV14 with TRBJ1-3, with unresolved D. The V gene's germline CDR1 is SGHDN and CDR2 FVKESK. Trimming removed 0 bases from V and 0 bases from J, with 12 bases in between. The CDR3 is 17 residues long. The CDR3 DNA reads TGTGCCAGCAGCCAAGAGAGCGGACTGACCTCTGGAAACACCATATATTTT. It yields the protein CASSQESGLTSGNTIYF.

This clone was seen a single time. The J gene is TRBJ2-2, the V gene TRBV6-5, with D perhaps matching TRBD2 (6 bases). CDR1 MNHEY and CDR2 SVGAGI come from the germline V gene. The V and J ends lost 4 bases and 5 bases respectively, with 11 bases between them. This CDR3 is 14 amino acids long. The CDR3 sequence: CASSLEEGTGELFF. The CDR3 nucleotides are TGTGCCAGCAGTTTAGAGGAGGGGACCGGGGAGCTGTTTTTT.

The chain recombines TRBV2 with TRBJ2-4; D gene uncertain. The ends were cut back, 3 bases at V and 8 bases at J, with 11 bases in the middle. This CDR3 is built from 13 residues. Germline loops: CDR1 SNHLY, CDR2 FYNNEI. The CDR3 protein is CASSEAPVHIQYF. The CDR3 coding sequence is TGTGCCAGCAGTGAGGCCCCTGTACACATTCAGTACTTC.

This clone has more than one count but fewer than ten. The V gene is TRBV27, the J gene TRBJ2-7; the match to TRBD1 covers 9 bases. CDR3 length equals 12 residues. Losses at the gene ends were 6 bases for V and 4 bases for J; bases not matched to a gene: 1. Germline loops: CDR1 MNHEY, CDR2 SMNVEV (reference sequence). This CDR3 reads CASRDRGYEQYF. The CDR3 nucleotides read TGTGCCAGCAGGGACAGGGGTTACGAGCAGTACTTC.

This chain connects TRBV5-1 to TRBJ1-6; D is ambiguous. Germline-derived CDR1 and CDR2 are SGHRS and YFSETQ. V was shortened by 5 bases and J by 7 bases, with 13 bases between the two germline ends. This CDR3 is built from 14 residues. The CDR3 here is CASRASFGNSPLHF. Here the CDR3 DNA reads TGCGCCAGCAGGGCCTCGTTCGGGAATTCACCCCTCCACTTT.

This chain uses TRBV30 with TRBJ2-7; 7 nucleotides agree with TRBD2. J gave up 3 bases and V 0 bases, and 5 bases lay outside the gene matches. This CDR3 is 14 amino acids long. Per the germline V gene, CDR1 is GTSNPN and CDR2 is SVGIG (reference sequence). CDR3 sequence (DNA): TGTGCCTGGAGTGTTAGCGGGCGGCACTACGAGCAGTACTTC. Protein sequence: CAWSVSGRHYEQYF.

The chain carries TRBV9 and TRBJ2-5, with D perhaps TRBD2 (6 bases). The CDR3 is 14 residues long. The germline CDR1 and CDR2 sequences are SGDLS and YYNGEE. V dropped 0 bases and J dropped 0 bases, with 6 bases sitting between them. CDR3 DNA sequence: TGTGCCAGCAGCGTAGGGGACTACCAAGAGACCCAGTACTTC. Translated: CASSVGDYQETQYF. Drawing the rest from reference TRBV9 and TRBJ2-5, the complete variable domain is DSGVTQTPKHLITATGQRVTLRCSPRSGDLSVYWYQQSLDQGLQFLIQYYNGEERAKGNILERFSAQQFPDLHSELNLSSLELGDSALYFCASSVGDYQETQYFGPGTRLLVL.

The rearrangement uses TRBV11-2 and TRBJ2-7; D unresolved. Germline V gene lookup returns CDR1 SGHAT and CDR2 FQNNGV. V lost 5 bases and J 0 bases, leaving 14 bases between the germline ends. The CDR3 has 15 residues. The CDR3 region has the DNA TGTGCCAGCAGCCTGCCCATATCTAGCTCCTACGAGCAGTACTTC. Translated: CASSLPISSSYEQYF.

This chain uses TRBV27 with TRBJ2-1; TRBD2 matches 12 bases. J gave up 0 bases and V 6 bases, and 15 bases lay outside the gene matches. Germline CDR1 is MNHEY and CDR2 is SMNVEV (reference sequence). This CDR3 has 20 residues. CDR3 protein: CASSPTSGGRFLSSYNEQFF. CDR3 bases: TGTGCCAGCAGCCCGACTAGCGGGGGTCGATTCCTGAGCTCCTACAATGAGCAGTTCTTC.

The CDR3, as DNA: TGTGCCAGCAGCCCCTTAGCGGGGTCCTACAATGAGCAGTTCTTC. It is translated as CASSPLAGSYNEQFF. The chain has TRBV14 and TRBJ2-1; 8 bases match TRBD2. After removal of 4 bases from V and 1 base from J, the junction contained 3 bases not matched to a gene. Germline CDR1 is SGHDN and CDR2 is FVKESK. The CDR3 runs 15 residues.

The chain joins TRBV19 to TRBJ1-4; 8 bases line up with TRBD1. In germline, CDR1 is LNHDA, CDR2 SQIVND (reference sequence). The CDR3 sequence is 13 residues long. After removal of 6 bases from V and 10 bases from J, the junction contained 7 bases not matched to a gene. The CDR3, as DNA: TGTGCCAGTAGACTTAACAGGGGGAGAAAACTGTTTTTT. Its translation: CASRLNRGRKLFF.

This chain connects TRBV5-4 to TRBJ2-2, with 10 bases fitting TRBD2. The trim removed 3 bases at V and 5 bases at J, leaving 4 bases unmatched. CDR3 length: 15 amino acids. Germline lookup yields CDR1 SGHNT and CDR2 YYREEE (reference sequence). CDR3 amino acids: CASSSQRGGTGELFF. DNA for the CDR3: TGTGCCAGCAGCTCCCAGCGGGGGGGAACCGGGGAGCTGTTTTTT. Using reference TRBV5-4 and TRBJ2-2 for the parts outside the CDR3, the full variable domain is ETGVTQSPTHLIKTRGQQVTLRCSSQSGHNTVSWYQQALGQGPQFIFQYYREEENGRGNFPPRFSGLQFPNYSSELNVNALELDDSALYLCASSSQRGGTGELFFGEGSRLTVL.

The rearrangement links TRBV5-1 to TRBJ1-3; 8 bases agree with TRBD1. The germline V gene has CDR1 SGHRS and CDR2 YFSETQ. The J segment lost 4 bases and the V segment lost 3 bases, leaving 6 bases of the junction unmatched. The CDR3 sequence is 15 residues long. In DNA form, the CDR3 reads TGCGCCAGCAGCTCCGGACAGGGTGGCGGAAACACCATATATTTT. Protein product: CASSSGQGGGNTIYF.

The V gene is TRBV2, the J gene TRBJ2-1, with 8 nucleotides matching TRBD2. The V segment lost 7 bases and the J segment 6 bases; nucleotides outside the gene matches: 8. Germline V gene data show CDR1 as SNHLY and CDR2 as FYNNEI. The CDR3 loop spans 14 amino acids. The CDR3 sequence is CASKPAGVPNEQFF. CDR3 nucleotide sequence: TGTGCCAGCAAACCAGCGGGAGTCCCCAATGAGCAGTTCTTC.

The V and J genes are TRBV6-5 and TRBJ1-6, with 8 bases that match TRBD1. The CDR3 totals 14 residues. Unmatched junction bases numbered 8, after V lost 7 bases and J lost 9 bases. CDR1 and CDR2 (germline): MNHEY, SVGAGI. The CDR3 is CASTATGEISPLHF. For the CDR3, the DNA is TGTGCCAGCACCGCGACAGGGGAAATTTCACCCCTCCACTTT.

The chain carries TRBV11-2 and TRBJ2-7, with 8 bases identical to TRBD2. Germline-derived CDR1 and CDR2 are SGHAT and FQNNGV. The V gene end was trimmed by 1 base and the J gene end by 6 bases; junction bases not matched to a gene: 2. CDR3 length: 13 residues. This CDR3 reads CASSLGGGFEQYF. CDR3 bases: TGTGCCAGCAGCTTAGGCGGGGGGTTCGAGCAGTACTTC.

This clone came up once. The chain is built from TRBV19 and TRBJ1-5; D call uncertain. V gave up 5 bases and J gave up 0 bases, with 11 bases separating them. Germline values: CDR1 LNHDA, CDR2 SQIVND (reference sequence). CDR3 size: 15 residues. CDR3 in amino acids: CASSVGLYSNQPQHF. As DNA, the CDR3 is TGTGCCAGTAGTGTAGGGCTTTATAGCAATCAGCCCCAGCATTTT.

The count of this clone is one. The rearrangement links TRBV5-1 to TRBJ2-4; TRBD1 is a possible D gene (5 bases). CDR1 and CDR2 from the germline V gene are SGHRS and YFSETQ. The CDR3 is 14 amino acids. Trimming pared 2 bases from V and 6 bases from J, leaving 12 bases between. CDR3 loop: CASSFRQGVNIQYF. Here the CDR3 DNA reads TGCGCCAGCAGCTTTCGGCAGGGTGTAAACATTCAGTACTTC.

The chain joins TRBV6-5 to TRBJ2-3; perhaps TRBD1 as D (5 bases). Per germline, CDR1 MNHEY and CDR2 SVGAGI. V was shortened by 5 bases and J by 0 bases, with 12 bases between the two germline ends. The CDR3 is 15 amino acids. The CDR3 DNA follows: TGTGCCAGCAGTCTAACAGGCCCTAGCACAGATACGCAGTATTTT. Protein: CASSLTGPSTDTQYF.

The CDR3 DNA is TGCGCCAGCAGCTTGGGCCCCACGACGGACAGGGGCTCCGAGCAGTACTTC. Protein product: CASSLGPTTDRGSEQYF. The V call is TRBV5-1, the J call TRBJ2-7, with 9 positions matching TRBD1. Germline V lookup: CDR1 SGHRS, CDR2 YFSETQ. The CDR3 length is 17 residues. Trimming took 0 bases from V and 6 from J; bases not matched to a gene: 13. Based on the CDR3 plus reference TRBV5-1 and TRBJ2-7, the full variable domain is KAGVTQTPRYLIKTRGQQVTLSCSPISGHRSVSWYQQTPGQGLQFLFEYFSETQRNKGNFPGRFSGRQFSNSRSEMNVSTLELGDSALYLCASSLGPTTDRGSEQYFGPGTRLTVT.